The rows below give T cell receptor beta chains drawn from one sample of a study of CD8 T cells in ankylosing spondylitis. TCRdb reprocessed the 5' RACE reads via MiXCR and lists one record per CDR3 protein. Here the sample spans 150,000 to 200,000 distinct CDR3 sequences, 11% being singletons. Sequenced input: blood, either unsorted or a sorted T cell fraction (not recorded which). The source of these receptors is a male donor with ankylosing spondylitis or in good health (not recorded which). CDR3s include the opening cysteine and the closing phenylalanine or tryptophan. A D gene is named only where the DNA matches it firmly. Expanded clones are given a class, and other clones once, few, many or no size at all.

-,TRBJ2-7,TRBV24-1,-,CAARCGASYEQYF,TGTGCCGCCCGATGCGGTGCCTCCTACGAGCAGTACTTC
-,TRBJ1-1,TRBV29-1,many,CSVVDTLNTEAFF,TGCAGCGTTGTTGACACCTTGAACACTGAAGCTTTCTTT
TRBD2,TRBJ2-1,TRBV11-2,-,CASSPSGSSNEQFF,TGTGCCAGCAGCCCTAGCGGGAGTAGCAATGAGCAGTTCTTC
TRBD2,TRBJ2-1,TRBV7-8,many,CASSLRAGATYNEQFF,TGTGCCAGCAGCTTAAGAGCGGGGGCTACCTACAATGAGCAGTTCTTC
TRBD2,TRBJ2-1,TRBV6-1,many,CASRLAGGQNEQFF,TGTGCCAGCAGGCTGGCGGGAGGGCAAAATGAGCAGTTCTTC
-,TRBJ1-1,TRBV5-1,many,CASSPQGRGRYGTEAFF,TGCGCCAGCAGCCCACAGGGAAGGGGTCGGTACGGCACTGAAGCTTTCTTT
-,TRBJ2-6,TRBV11-2,-,CASSLDSGFAGANVLTF,TGTGCCAGCAGCTTAGATTCCGGCTTTGCTGGGGCCAACGTCCTGACTTTC
-,TRBJ2-5,TRBV12-3/TRBV12-4,many,CASSRLETQYF,TGTGCCAGCAGCCGCTTAGAGACCCAGTACTTC
-,TRBJ2-3,TRBV10-1,-,CASANVGSTDTQYF,TGCGCCAGCGCCAACGTAGGGAGCACAGATACGCAGTATTTT
-,TRBJ2-2,TRBV6-5,many,CASGRTEGELFF,TGTGCCAGCGGTCGGACTGAGGGGGAGCTGTTTTTT
-,TRBJ2-1,TRBV1,-,CASSTGLAGIEQFF,TGTGCCAGCAGCACGGGACTAGCGGGGATTGAGCAGTTCTTC
-,TRBJ2-1,TRBV7-9,few,CASSQRFASASYNEQFF,TGTGCCAGCAGCCAGAGATTTGCTAGCGCAAGCTACAATGAGCAGTTCTTC